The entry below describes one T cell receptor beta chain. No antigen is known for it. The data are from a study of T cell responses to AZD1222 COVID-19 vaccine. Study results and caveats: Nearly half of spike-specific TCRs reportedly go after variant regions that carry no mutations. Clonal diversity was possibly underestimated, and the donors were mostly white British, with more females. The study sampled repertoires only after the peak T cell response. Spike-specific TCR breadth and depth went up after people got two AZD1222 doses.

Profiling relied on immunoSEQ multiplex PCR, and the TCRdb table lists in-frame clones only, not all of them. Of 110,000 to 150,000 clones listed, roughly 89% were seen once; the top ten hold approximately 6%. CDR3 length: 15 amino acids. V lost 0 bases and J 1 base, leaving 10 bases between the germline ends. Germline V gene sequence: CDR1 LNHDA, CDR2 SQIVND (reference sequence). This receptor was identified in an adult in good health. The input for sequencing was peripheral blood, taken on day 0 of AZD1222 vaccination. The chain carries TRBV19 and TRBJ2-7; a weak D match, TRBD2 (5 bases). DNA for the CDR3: TGTGCCAGTAGTATAGATCCACGGGGATCCTACGAGCAGTACTTC. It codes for CASSIDPRGSYEQYF.